These T cell receptor beta chains were read from a single sample in a study of blood T cell repertoires in COVID-19. Sequencing used immunoSEQ multiplex PCR; TCRdb keeps in-frame clones, though not all of them. The sample yields tens of thousands of clones, approximately 82% seen once. Sequences were obtained from peripheral blood. The source of these receptors is a human donor in a cohort sampled during active COVID-19. The CDR3 runs from the conserved cysteine through the conserved F or W. D genes are given only for firm matches. Part of the rows lack a size; the others show once, few, many or a class for expanded clones.

V	D	J	size	CDR3	DNA
TRBV27	-	TRBJ1-4	-	CASSLNPKGNFYGKLFF	TGTGCCAGCAGTCTCAACCCTAAGGGGAATTTCTACGGAAAACTGTTTTTT
TRBV7-2	-	TRBJ1-4	-	CASSLRTEEKLFF	TGTGCCAGCAGCCTCCGGACAGAGGAAAAACTGTTTTTT
TRBV6-2/TRBV6-3	-	TRBJ1-1	-	CASSYSIGGVEAFF	TGTGCCAGCAGTTACTCGATAGGAGGGGTTGAAGCTTTCTTT
TRBV5-1	TRBD2	TRBJ2-1	-	CASSLPLTGGPPNEQFF	TGCGCCAGCAGCTTACCCTTAACGGGAGGCCCCCCCAATGAGCAGTTCTTC
TRBV18	-	TRBJ2-3	-	CASSPRAETDTQYF	TGTGCCAGCTCACCCCGCGCGGAGACAGATACGCAGTATTTT
TRBV4-1	-	TRBJ2-7	once	CASSQEGMGDYEQYF	TGCGCCAGCAGCCAAGAGGGCATGGGCGACTACGAGCAGTACTTC
TRBV4-3	-	TRBJ1-2	-	CASSQGVTDGYTF	TGCGCCAGCAGCCAAGGGGTCACAGATGGCTACACCTTC
TRBV7-2	-	TRBJ2-5	-	CASSPGMGTQYF	TGTGCCAGCAGCCCGGGGATGGGGACCCAGTACTTC
TRBV5-4	-	TRBJ1-2	-	CASSTLRQEDRYTF	TGTGCCAGCAGCACTCTACGACAGGAGGATCGCTACACCTTC
TRBV29-1	-	TRBJ2-2	few	CSVEDRATGNTGELFF	TGCAGCGTTGAAGATCGGGCGACAGGGAACACCGGGGAGCTGTTTTTT
TRBV6-4	TRBD2	TRBJ2-1	-	CASSDSMAGGRNEQFF	TGTGCCAGCAGTGACTCGATGGCGGGAGGGAGGAATGAGCAGTTCTTC
TRBV28	TRBD2	TRBJ2-5	-	CASSWSREGRETQYF	TGTGCCAGCAGTTGGTCACGGGAGGGCCGGGAGACCCAGTACTTC
TRBV5-4	-	TRBJ2-5	once	CASSPRTEETQYF	TGTGCCAGCAGCCCGCGGACAGAAGAGACCCAGTACTTC
TRBV2	TRBD1	TRBJ1-5	-	CASSPTGPQPQHF	TGTGCCAGCAGTCCGACAGGGCCTCAGCCCCAGCATTTT
TRBV27	-	TRBJ2-6	-	CASSPQGRSGANVLTF	TGTGCCAGCAGTCCCCAGGGGCGCTCTGGGGCCAACGTCCTGACTTTC
TRBV18	-	TRBJ1-1	-	CASWTGTGEAFF	TGTGCCAGCTGGACCGGTACGGGGGAAGCTTTCTTT
TRBV24-1	TRBD2	TRBJ2-5	few	CATSDVGGRRGETQYF	TGTGCCACCAGTGACGTCGGGGGGAGAAGGGGAGAGACCCAGTACTTC
TRBV7-7	TRBD2	TRBJ2-5	-	CASSRLAGGYQETQYF	TGTGCTAGCAGCCGACTAGCGGGAGGGTACCAAGAGACCCAGTACTTC
TRBV7-6	TRBD2	TRBJ2-7	-	CASSSMGLAGGPGYEQYF	TGTGCCAGCAGCTCAATGGGACTAGCGGGAGGGCCGGGGTACGAGCAGTACTTC
TRBV25-1	TRBD2	TRBJ2-1	-	CASSDPWTSGSPHEQFF	TGTGCCAGCAGTGACCCCTGGACTAGCGGGAGTCCCCATGAGCAGTTCTTC
TRBV10-2	-	TRBJ2-7	-	CASSESLGVSYEQYF	TGCGCCAGCAGTGAGTCCCTGGGAGTGTCCTACGAGCAGTACTTC
TRBV21-1	-	TRBJ1-2	-	CASTGGGAHYGYTF	TGTGCCAGCACCGGGGGAGGGGCTCACTATGGCTACACCTTC
TRBV7-2	-	TRBJ2-7	-	CASSSYYEQYF	TGTGCCAGCAGCTCGTACTACGAGCAGTACTTC
TRBV13	TRBD2	TRBJ2-5	-	CASSSVGTSGRYEETQYF	TGTGCCAGCAGTTCCGTTGGGACTAGCGGGAGGTATGAGGAGACCCAGTACTTC
TRBV9	-	TRBJ2-1	-	CASSVALLAEQFF	TGTGCCAGCAGCGTAGCTTTGCTAGCTGAGCAGTTCTTC
TRBV5-1	-	TRBJ2-7	-	CASSLATAHELSYEQYF	TGCGCCAGCAGCTTGGCCACAGCCCATGAGCTCTCCTACGAGCAGTACTTC
TRBV4-1	-	TRBJ2-3	-	CASSPRDTSSTDTQYF	TGCGCCAGCAGCCCAAGAGACACTTCTAGCACAGATACGCAGTATTTT
TRBV29-1	TRBD1	TRBJ1-2	once	CSVEDPTGAPTGGYTF	TGCAGCGTTGAAGATCCGACAGGGGCCCCAACGGGGGGCTACACCTTC
TRBV12-3/TRBV12-4	-	TRBJ2-6	-	CASTPLGANVLTF	TGTGCCAGCACCCCTCTTGGGGCCAACGTCCTGACTTTC